The text below deals with one T cell receptor (beta chain). Germline lookup yields CDR1 SEHNR and CDR2 FQNEAQ (reference sequence). Trimming stripped 9 bases from V and 8 bases from J, with 16 bases between. The CDR3 runs 12 residues. The sample originates from a study of blood T cell repertoires in COVID-19. Study details: Sites across the United States, Italy and Spain contributed samples from acute and convalescent COVID-19. T cells, B-cell-depleted T cells, or PBMCs provided the cDNA or gDNA that served as material.

In the original analysis: Amplification of reference gene primers provided the estimated nucleated cell counts. TCRdb keeps only in-frame clones here, not all; method: immunoSEQ multiplex PCR. The DNA was the basis for D and trimming; V, J and clone size are from that table. This table holds about 59,000 clones, roughly 87% found once. The chain uses TRBV7-9 and TRBJ1-1; D may be TRBD1 (6 bases). The specimen was peripheral blood. The sequence derives from a man older than 75 in a cohort sampled during active COVID-19. CDR3 residues: CASNFWGQEAFF. In nucleotides, the CDR3 is TGTGCCAGTAACTTCTGGGGGCAGGAAGCTTTCTTT.